The next 26 T cell receptor beta chains were all read from a single sample in a study of T cell responses to AZD1222 COVID-19 vaccine. The protocol was immunoSEQ multiplex PCR, while the TCRdb copy is restricted to in-frame clones and leaves out a portion. The table records fewer than 100,000 clones, 88% of them present only once. Sequencing used peripheral blood, obtained 28 days after the second AZD1222 dose. The receptors shown here come from an adult who received the AZD1222 COVID-19 vaccine.

The chain combines TRBV10-3 with TRBJ1-3, with TRBD1 as a possible D gene (6 bases). V gave up 8 bases and J gave up 0 bases, with 14 bases separating them. The CDR3 contains 15 residues. Germline CDR1 reads ENHRY; CDR2 reads SYGVKD. The CDR3 here is CAIFPTGSSGNTIYF. The CDR3 DNA reads TGTGCCATCTTCCCTACAGGGTCCTCTGGAAACACCATATATTTT.

This rearrangement joins TRBV23-1 to TRBJ2-7; TRBD2 might be the D (6 bases). TRBV23-1 is placed among ORFs of uncertain function. The CDR3 contains 13 residues. Trimming removed 0 bases from V and 5 bases from J, with 8 bases in between. The CDR3 sequence is CASSQSAGHEQYF. For the CDR3, the DNA is TGCGCCAGCAGTCAATCGGCGGGGCACGAGCAGTACTTC.

To note about this clone: An end of the junction differs from the germline gene, which may be a read error. This chain uses TRBV29-1 with TRBJ2-1, with a possible D match to TRBD2 (5 bases). Looked up from germline, CDR1 is SQVTM and CDR2 is ANQGSEA. The CDR3 runs 15 residues. The CDR3 spells CSVEGRESSYNEQFF. The DNA for the CDR3 is TGCAGCGTGGAAGGACGGGAAAGCTCCTACAATGAGCAGTTCTTC.

This rearrangement joins TRBV11-2 to TRBJ1-1; a possible D gene is TRBD1 (6 bases). The CDR3 sequence is 15 residues long. Germline V gives CDR1 SGHAT, CDR2 FQNNGV. V was shortened by 5 bases and J by 4 bases, with 17 bases between the two germline ends. The CDR3 loop is CASSPRGGEGTEAFF. CDR3 DNA: TGTGCCAGCAGCCCCAGAGGGGGGGAGGGCACTGAAGCTTTCTTT.

The rearrangement links TRBV7-9 to TRBJ1-4; D not resolved. The CDR3 sequence is 13 residues long. Germline V lookup: CDR1 SEHNR, CDR2 FQNEAQ (reference sequence). Trimming removed 1 base from V and 4 bases from J, with 4 bases in between. CDR3 DNA: TGTGCCAGCAGCTTAGACAGTAATGAAAAACTGTTTTTT. This translates into CASSLDSNEKLFF.

This chain links TRBV11-2 with TRBJ2-1; 7 positions match TRBD1. The germline V gene has CDR1 SGHAT and CDR2 FQNNGV. V was pared by 2 bases and J by 6 bases, with 1 base of the junction left unmatched. The CDR3 spans 13 residues. The CDR3 coding sequence is TGTGCCAGCAGCTTATCAGGGGGCAATGAGCAGTTCTTC. Its protein product is CASSLSGGNEQFF.

The chain carries TRBV7-6 and TRBJ1-4, with D perhaps matching TRBD1 (6 bases). V was cut by 1 base and J by 0 bases, with 24 bases left in between. CDR1 is SGHVS and CDR2 is FNYEAQ in the germline V gene. The CDR3 sequence is 21 residues long. The chain's CDR3 is CASSLVPFNRESYATNEKLFF. The CDR3 region has the DNA TGTGCCAGCAGCTTAGTCCCCTTTAACAGGGAATCTTATGCAACTAATGAAAAACTGTTTTTT.

This clone appeared a few times. The gene calls are TRBV7-6 and TRBJ1-1, with 8 bases that match TRBD1. The CDR3 loop spans 15 amino acids. Germline assignment: CDR1 SGHVS and CDR2 FNYEAQ. After removal of 4 bases from V and 6 bases from J, the junction contained 10 bases not matched to a gene. CDR3 in DNA: TGTGCCAGCAGCTCTGGACAGGGAGGGTTCGCTGAAGCTTTCTTT. Translated, it gives CASSSGQGGFAEAFF.

This clone occurred once. This chain connects TRBV10-2 to TRBJ1-1, with D maybe TRBD1 (5 bases). V was clipped by 3 bases and J by 0 bases, with 11 bases between them. CDR1 is WSHSY, CDR2 SAAADI, per germline. The CDR3 runs to 15 residues. For the CDR3, the DNA is TGCGCCAGCAGTGACCCGGGACGGCTGAACACTGAAGCTTTCTTT. It codes for CASSDPGRLNTEAFF.

This chain joins TRBV20-1 and TRBJ1-1; D is unclear. Germline-derived CDR1 and CDR2 are DFQATT and SNEGSKA (reference sequence). CDR3 length: 11 amino acids. The V and J ends lost 7 bases and 1 base respectively, with 7 bases between them. This chain's CDR3 is CSVGGNTEAFF. The CDR3 DNA reads as TGCAGTGTAGGTGGGAACACTGAAGCTTTCTTT.

CDR3 loop: CASSLGPSNQPQHF. The CDR3, as DNA: TGTGCCAGCAGCTTAGGACCGAGCAATCAGCCCCAGCATTTT. The J gene is TRBJ1-5, the V gene TRBV11-2; D is undetermined. CDR3 length: 14 residues. The V end was cut by 1 base, the J end by 1 base, with 5 bases between. Germline V lookup: CDR1 SGHAT, CDR2 FQNNGV.

The chain carries TRBV7-9 and TRBJ1-5, with no clear D. The CDR3 consists of 12 residues. Germline values: CDR1 SEHNR, CDR2 FQNEAQ (reference sequence). Trimming removed 5 bases at V and 6 bases at J, with 8 bases between. CDR3 nucleotide sequence: TGTGCCAGCAGCGAAACGGGTCAGCCCCAGCATTTT. Encoded protein: CASSETGQPQHF.

This clone was recorded only once. The CDR3 spells CASSEATSIGQNTGELFF. DNA for the CDR3: TGTGCCAGCAGTGAAGCCACTAGTATTGGCCAAAACACCGGGGAGCTGTTTTTT. V usage is TRBV6-1 and J usage is TRBJ2-2; TRBD2 is a possible D gene (5 bases). The CDR3 is 18 residues long. The germline gives CDR1 MNHNS, CDR2 SASEGT. Deletions cut 0 bases from V and 2 bases from J, with 16 bases between.

The V and J genes are TRBV4-2 and TRBJ2-2, with a possible D match to TRBD2 (6 bases). Germline V gene data show CDR1 as LGHNA and CDR2 as YNFKEQ. V was pared by 3 bases and J by 8 bases, with 13 bases between. CDR3 size: 14 residues. DNA of the CDR3: TGTGCCAGCAGCCAGGGCGGGGTAAGGGGGGAGCTGTTTTTT. Translation gives CASSQGGVRGELFF.

The chain combines TRBV28 with TRBJ2-7, with D perhaps matching TRBD1 (6 bases). This CDR3 comprises 14 residues. The V gene's germline CDR1 is MDHEN and CDR2 SYDVKM. The germline V and J ends were trimmed by 8 bases and 5 bases, with 19 bases remaining between them. CDR3 nucleotides: TGTGCCAGCGAGGGGGTTTCTCAACCCCACGAGCAGTACTTC. Amino acids: CASEGVSQPHEQYF.

This chain connects TRBV29-1 to TRBJ2-1; TRBD2 agrees at 11 bases. This CDR3 comprises 13 residues. Germline V gene sequence: CDR1 SQVTM, CDR2 ANQGSEA. V was pared by 3 bases and J by 10 bases, with 5 bases of the junction left unmatched. This chain's CDR3 is CSVETSGIREQFF. Written as DNA, the CDR3 is TGCAGCGTTGAGACTAGCGGGATTCGGGAGCAGTTCTTC.

The rearrangement links TRBV19 to TRBJ2-1, with D perhaps TRBD2 (6 bases). Germline V gene lookup returns CDR1 LNHDA and CDR2 SQIVND (reference sequence). V was clipped by 7 bases and J by 0 bases, with 16 bases between them. This CDR3 comprises 16 residues. In DNA, the CDR3 is TGTGCCAGTATCCAAAGTAGCGGAAGCTCCTACAATGAGCAGTTCTTC. It translates to CASIQSSGSSYNEQFF.

The J gene is TRBJ1-5, the V gene TRBV7-2; D remains unclear. Per germline, CDR1 SGHTA and CDR2 FQGNSA. The CDR3 totals 12 residues. Trimming left V 2 bases short and J 3 bases short, with 2 bases between. CDR3 nucleotide sequence: TGTGCCAGCAGCTTAAACAATCAGCCCCAGCATTTT. It encodes CASSLNNQPQHF.

This rearrangement joins TRBV2 to TRBJ1-2, with D perhaps matching TRBD1 (5 bases). The germline V gene has CDR1 SNHLY and CDR2 FYNNEI. The CDR3 extends over 13 amino acids. Trimming removed 2 bases from V and 4 bases from J, with 8 bases in between. CDR3: CASSEPGSYGYTF. CDR3 nucleotide sequence: TGTGCCAGCAGTGAACCAGGGTCCTATGGCTACACCTTC.

The chain joins TRBV2 to TRBJ2-7; no clear D. There are 13 residues in the CDR3. Looked up from germline, CDR1 is SNHLY and CDR2 is FYNNEI. The ends were cut back, 3 bases at V and 3 bases at J, with 9 bases in the middle. The CDR3 reads CASSELLDYEQYF. The CDR3 nucleotides are TGTGCCAGCAGTGAGTTACTCGACTACGAGCAGTACTTC.

The chain links TRBV30 to TRBJ1-2; 7 bases are a match to TRBD1. The CDR3 has 17 residues. Germline loops: CDR1 GTSNPN, CDR2 SVGIG (reference sequence). J lost 8 bases, V lost 8 bases, and 26 bases had no gene match. The CDR3 nucleotides read TGTGCCGGATGGAGTATCGTAAATGAGGGGGCGTCTCGCGGCTACACCTTC. This gives the protein CAGWSIVNEGASRGYTF.

This chain joins TRBV12-3 or TRBV12-4 and TRBJ2-1; possible D gene TRBD2, 6 bases. Trimming cost V 6 bases and J 9 bases, with 12 bases left between them. The CDR3 contains 12 residues. The CDR3 is CASRTGEVEQFF. As DNA, the CDR3 is TGTGCCAGCAGGACGGGAGAGGTTGAGCAGTTCTTC.

The V and J genes are TRBV30 and TRBJ1-2; TRBD1 matches 9 bases. CDR3 length: 15 amino acids. V was pared by 5 bases and J by 4 bases, with 11 bases of the junction left unmatched. Germline lookup yields CDR1 GTSNPN and CDR2 SVGIG (reference sequence). This chain's CDR3 is CAWVPGQGFLYGYTF. The CDR3 DNA reads as TGTGCCTGGGTGCCGGGACAGGGATTTCTCTATGGCTACACCTTC.

This clone was seen a few times. V usage is TRBV3-1 (or the pseudogene TRBV3-2) and J usage is TRBJ1-6, with unresolved D. The CDR3 totals 15 residues. Germline CDR1 LGHDT, CDR2 YNNKEL (reference sequence). Trimming pared 0 bases from V and 2 bases from J, leaving 5 bases between. The CDR3 DNA reads TGTGCCAGCAGCCAAGAAGTAACCTATAATTCACCCCTCCACTTT. This translates into CASSQEVTYNSPLHF.

This clone was recorded only once. The J gene is TRBJ2-5, the V gene TRBV5-1; 9 bases are a match to TRBD1. CDR1 is SGHRS, CDR2 YFSETQ, per germline. Trimming at V came to 4 bases and at J to 5 bases, leaving 9 bases not matched to a gene. The CDR3 contains 15 residues. CDR3 sequence reads: CASSRSTGGSETQYF. The CDR3 DNA is TGCGCCAGCAGCCGATCAACAGGGGGCAGTGAGACCCAGTACTTC.

The V call is TRBV5-5, the J call TRBJ2-6, with TRBD2 identical over 12 bases. Per the germline V gene, CDR1 is SGHKS and CDR2 is YYEKEE (reference sequence). The CDR3 is made up of 19 amino acids. The V gene end was trimmed by 4 bases and the J gene end by 1 base; junction bases not matched to a gene: 9. The CDR3 sequence: CASSVGLAGTTSGANVLTF. In nucleotides, the CDR3 is TGTGCCAGCAGCGTAGGACTAGCGGGAACAACATCTGGGGCCAACGTCCTGACTTTC.